This T cell receptor (beta chain) appears in the sequencing data of a study of shared clonotypes between healthy human individuals. Libraries were prepared by immunoSEQ multiplex PCR; TCRdb keeps only in-frame clonotypes and omits some of them. The table includes about a million clones, 75% detected once. Trimming cost V 0 bases and J 4 bases, with 13 bases left between them. The germline V gene has CDR1 ENHRY and CDR2 SYGVKD. The CDR3 loop spans 15 amino acids. The source material was memory CD4+ T cells sorted from blood. Subset: CD45RA-negative fraction. This sequence joins TRBV10-3 and TRBJ2-7; D tentatively reads TRBD1 or TRBD2 (6 bases each). The clonotype was recovered from a man aged 18 to 29 in good health. As DNA, the CDR3 is TGTGCCATCAGTGAGTCCGGGGGCAGGGCATACGAGCAGTACTTC. Amino acids: CAISESGGRAYEQYF.